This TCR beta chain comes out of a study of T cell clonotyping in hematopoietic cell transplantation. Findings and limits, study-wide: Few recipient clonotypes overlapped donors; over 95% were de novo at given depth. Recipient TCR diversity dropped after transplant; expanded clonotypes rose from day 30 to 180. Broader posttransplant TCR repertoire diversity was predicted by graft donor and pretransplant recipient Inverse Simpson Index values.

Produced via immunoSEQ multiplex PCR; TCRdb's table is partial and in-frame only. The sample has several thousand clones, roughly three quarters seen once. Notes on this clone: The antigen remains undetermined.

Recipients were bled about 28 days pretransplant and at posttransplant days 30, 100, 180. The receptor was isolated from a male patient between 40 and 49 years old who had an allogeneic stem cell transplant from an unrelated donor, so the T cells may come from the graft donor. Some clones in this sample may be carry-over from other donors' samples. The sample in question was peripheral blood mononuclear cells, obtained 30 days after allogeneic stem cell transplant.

DNA for the CDR3: TGTGCCAGCAGCTTGGTGGGGGCGCGGAACACTGAAGCTTTCTTT. Amino acid sequence: CASSLVGARNTEAFF. This chain links TRBV5-4 with TRBJ1-1, with D tentatively TRBD1 (6 bases). V shed 0 bases and J shed 1 base, with 10 bases lying between them. The germline V gene has CDR1 SGHNT and CDR2 YYREEE (reference sequence). The CDR3 has 15 residues.